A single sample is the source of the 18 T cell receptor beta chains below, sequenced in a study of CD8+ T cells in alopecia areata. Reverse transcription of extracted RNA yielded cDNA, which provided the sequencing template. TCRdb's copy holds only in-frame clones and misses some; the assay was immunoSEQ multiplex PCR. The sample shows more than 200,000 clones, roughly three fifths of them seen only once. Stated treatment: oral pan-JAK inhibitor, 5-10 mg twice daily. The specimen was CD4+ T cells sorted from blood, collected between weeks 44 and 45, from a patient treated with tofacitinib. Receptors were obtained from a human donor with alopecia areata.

Written as DNA, the CDR3 is TGTGCCATCAGGGGACAGGGAGACACAGATACGCAGTATTTT. Its protein is CAIRGQGDTDTQYF. The rearrangement links TRBV10-3 to TRBJ2-3; TRBD1 agrees at 9 bases. This CDR3 spans 14 amino acids. Trimming cost V 6 bases and J 2 bases; bases outside gene matches: 3. The V gene's germline CDR1 is ENHRY and CDR2 SYGVKD.

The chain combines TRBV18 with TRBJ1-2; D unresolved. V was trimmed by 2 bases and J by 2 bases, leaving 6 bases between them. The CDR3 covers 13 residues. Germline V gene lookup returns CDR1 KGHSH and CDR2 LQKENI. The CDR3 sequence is CASSPGGNYGYTF. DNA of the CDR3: TGTGCCAGCTCACCAGGAGGGAACTATGGCTACACCTTC.

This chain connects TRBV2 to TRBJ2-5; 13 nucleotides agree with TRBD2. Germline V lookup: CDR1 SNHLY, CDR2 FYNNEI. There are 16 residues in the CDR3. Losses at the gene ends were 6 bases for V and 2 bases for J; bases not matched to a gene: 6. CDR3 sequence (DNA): TGTGCCAGCAGAGGACTAGCGGGGGACATTCAAGAGACCCAGTACTTC. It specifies CASRGLAGDIQETQYF.

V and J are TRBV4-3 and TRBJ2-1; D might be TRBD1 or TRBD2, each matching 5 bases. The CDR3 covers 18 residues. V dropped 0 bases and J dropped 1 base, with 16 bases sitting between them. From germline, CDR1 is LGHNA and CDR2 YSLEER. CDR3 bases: TGCGCCAGCAGCCAAGATTACCCGGGGCTAGGGTCCTACAATGAGCAGTTCTTC. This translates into CASSQDYPGLGSYNEQFF.

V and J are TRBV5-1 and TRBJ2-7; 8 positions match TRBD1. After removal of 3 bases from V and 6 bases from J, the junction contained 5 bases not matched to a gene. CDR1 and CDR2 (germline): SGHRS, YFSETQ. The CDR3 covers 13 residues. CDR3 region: CASSSTGVSEQYF. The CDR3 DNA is TGCGCCAGCAGCTCGACAGGGGTGAGCGAGCAGTACTTC. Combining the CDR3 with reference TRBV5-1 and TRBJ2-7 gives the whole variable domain KAGVTQTPRYLIKTRGQQVTLSCSPISGHRSVSWYQQTPGQGLQFLFEYFSETQRNKGNFPGRFSGRQFSNSRSEMNVSTLELGDSALYLCASSSTGVSEQYFGPGTRLTVT.

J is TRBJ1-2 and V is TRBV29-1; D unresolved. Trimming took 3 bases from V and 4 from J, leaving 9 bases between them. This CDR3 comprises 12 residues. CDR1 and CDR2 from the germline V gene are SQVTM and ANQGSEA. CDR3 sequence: CSVEYTPYGYTF. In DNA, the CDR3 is TGCAGCGTTGAGTACACTCCCTATGGCTACACCTTC.

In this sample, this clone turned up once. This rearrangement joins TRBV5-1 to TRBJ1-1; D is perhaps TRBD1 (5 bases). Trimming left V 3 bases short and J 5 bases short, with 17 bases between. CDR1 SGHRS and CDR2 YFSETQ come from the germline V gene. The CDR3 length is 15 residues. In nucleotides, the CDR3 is TGCGCCAGCAGCTCGGGAGGGGTATGGGGAACTGAAGCTTTCTTT. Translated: CASSSGGVWGTEAFF.

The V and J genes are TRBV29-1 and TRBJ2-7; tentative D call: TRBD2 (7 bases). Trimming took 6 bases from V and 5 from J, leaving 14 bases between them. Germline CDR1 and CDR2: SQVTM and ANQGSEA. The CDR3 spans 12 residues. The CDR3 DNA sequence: TGCAGCGTCCTGGGGGGGGCCCACGAGCAGTACTTC. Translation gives CSVLGGAHEQYF.

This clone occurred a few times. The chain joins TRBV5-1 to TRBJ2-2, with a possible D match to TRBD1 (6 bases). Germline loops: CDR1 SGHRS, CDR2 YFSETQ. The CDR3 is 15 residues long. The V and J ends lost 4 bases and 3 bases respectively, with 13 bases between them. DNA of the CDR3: TGCGCCAGCAGCGTTGGACAGTTTCACACCGGGGAGCTGTTTTTT. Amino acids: CASSVGQFHTGELFF.

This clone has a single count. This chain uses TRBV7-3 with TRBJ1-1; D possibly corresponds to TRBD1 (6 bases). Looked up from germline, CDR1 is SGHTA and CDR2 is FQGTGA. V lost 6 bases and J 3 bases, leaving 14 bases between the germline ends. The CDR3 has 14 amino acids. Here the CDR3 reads CASSAGAQDTEAFF. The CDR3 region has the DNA TGTGCCAGCAGTGCAGGGGCTCAGGACACTGAAGCTTTCTTT.

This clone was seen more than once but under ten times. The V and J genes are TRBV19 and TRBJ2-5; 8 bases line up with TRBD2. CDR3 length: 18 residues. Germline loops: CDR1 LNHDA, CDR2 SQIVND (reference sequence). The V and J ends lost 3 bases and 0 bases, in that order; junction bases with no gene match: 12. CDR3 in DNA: TGTGCCAGTAGTATCGGGGCGGGGGGCCTCCCGTACCAAGAGACCCAGTACTTC. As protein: CASSIGAGGLPYQETQYF.

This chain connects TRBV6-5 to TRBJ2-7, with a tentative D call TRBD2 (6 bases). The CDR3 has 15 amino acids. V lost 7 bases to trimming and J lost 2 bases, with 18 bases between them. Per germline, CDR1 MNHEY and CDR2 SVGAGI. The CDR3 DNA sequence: TGTGCCAGCACCCCGGACGGGGGACGTCCCTACGAGCAGTACTTC. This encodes CASTPDGGRPYEQYF.

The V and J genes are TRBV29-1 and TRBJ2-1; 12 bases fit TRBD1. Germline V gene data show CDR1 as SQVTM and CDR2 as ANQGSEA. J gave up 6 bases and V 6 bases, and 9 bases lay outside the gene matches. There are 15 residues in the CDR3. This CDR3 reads CSVLGGTGGFNEQFF. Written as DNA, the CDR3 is TGCAGCGTCCTTGGGGGGACAGGGGGCTTCAATGAGCAGTTCTTC.

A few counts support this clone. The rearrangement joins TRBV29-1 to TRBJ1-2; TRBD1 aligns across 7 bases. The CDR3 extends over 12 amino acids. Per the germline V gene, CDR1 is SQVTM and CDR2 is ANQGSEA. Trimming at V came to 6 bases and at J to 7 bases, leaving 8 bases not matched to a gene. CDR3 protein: CSVADREAGYTF. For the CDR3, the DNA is TGCAGCGTCGCCGACAGGGAGGCTGGCTACACCTTC.

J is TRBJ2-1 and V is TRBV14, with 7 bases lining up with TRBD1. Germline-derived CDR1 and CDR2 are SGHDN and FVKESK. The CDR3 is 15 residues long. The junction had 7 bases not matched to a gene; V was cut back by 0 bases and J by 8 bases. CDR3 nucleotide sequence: TGTGCCAGCAGCCAAGAACGGGACAGAGGCGATGAGCAGTTCTTC. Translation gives CASSQERDRGDEQFF.

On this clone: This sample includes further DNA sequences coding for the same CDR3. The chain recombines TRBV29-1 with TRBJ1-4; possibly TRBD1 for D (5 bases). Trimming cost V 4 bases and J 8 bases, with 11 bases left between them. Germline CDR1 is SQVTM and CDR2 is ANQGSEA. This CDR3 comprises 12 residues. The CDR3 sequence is CSVGQGGEKLFF. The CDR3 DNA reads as TGCAGCGTTGGGCAGGGAGGCGAAAAACTGTTTTTT.

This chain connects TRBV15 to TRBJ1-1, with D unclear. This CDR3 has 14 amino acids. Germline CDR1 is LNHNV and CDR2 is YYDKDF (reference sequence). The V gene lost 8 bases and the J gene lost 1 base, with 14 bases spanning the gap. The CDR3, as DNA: TGTGCCACCCAAAGACCCGCGGGGAACACTGAAGCTTTCTTT. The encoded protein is CATQRPAGNTEAFF.

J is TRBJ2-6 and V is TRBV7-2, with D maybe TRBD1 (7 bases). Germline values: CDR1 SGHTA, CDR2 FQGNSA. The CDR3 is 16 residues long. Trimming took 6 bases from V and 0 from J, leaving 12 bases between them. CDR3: CASRRDSPSGANVLTF. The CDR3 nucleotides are TGTGCCAGCAGGCGGGACAGCCCCTCTGGGGCCAACGTCCTGACTTTC. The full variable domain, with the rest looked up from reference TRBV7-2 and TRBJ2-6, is GAGVSQSPSNKVTEKGKDVELRCDPISGHTALYWYRQSLGQGLEFLIYFQGNSAPDKSGLPSDRFSAERTGGSVSTLTIQRTQQEDSAVYLCASRRDSPSGANVLTFGAGSRLTVL.